Shown below are 24 T cell receptor beta chains from a single sample sequenced in a study of CD8 T cells in ankylosing spondylitis (dated by TCRdb to about 2017). The method behind the library was 5' RACE. The instrument was an Illumina HiSeq 2500. The raw public data were reprocessed by TCRdb itself: fastp quality trimming at Q25, MiXCR clonotype calling, in-frame beta chains only. Entries are consolidated by CDR3 protein sequence, retaining the most common genes and DNA. A total of about 340,000 distinct CDR3 sequences appear in this sample, around 15% of them only once. 0.95% to 1.4% of the sample is taken by the ten largest. The sequencing input was blood, either unsorted or a sorted T cell fraction (not recorded which). These receptors all stem from a male donor with ankylosing spondylitis or in good health (not recorded which).

V and J are TRBV7-9 and TRBJ2-7; perhaps TRBD1 as D (6 bases). V lost 6 bases to trimming and J lost 3 bases, with 12 bases between them. This CDR3 is built from 13 residues. Germline assignment: CDR1 SEHNR and CDR2 FQNEAQ (reference sequence). CDR3 residues: CASRPGTLYEQYF. The CDR3 DNA reads TGTGCCAGCAGACCCGGGACACTCTACGAGCAGTACTTC.

This clonotype turned up a few times. The chain combines TRBV20-1 with TRBJ2-1; 11 bases are shared with TRBD2. Germline V lookup: CDR1 DFQATT, CDR2 SNEGSKA (reference sequence). This CDR3 is 16 amino acids long. The trim removed 6 bases at V and 2 bases at J, leaving 9 bases unmatched. The CDR3 nucleotides read TGCAGTGCCTTCCTAGCGGGAGGAGGCCCCTACAATGAGCAGTTCTTC. Its translation is CSAFLAGGGPYNEQFF.

This clonotype occurred a few times. The chain carries TRBV10-2 and TRBJ2-1; 9 nucleotides match TRBD2. The trim removed 0 bases at V and 4 bases at J, leaving 4 bases unmatched. CDR1 WSHSY and CDR2 SAAADI come from the germline V gene. CDR3 length: 16 residues. The CDR3 DNA follows: TGCGCCAGCAGTGAGTCTAAGACTAGCGGATACAATGAGCAGTTCTTC. Its protein product is CASSESKTSGYNEQFF.

V and J are TRBV6-2 or TRBV6-3 and TRBJ2-1; 14 positions agree with TRBD2. This CDR3 is 16 amino acids long. The germline V gene has CDR1 MNHEY and CDR2 SVGEGT. V shed 6 bases, J shed 14 bases, and the junction held 15 bases outside the gene matches. CDR3 protein: CASSQRLAGGPREKFF. CDR3 DNA: TGTGCCAGCAGCCAAAGACTAGCGGGAGGGCCGCGGGAAAAGTTCTTC.

This clonotype was seen only a few times. This chain uses TRBV6-1 with TRBJ2-2; 10 bases match TRBD1. Germline values: CDR1 MNHNS, CDR2 SASEGT. The CDR3 has 16 amino acids. Losses at the gene ends were 6 bases for V and 6 bases for J; bases not matched to a gene: 10. The CDR3 protein is CASSPTDRGPAGELFF. The CDR3 nucleotides are TGTGCCAGCAGCCCCACCGACAGGGGGCCCGCCGGGGAGCTGTTTTTT.

In its sample, this clonotype was seen a few times. The chain recombines TRBV4-1 with TRBJ2-7, with 7 bases aligning to TRBD1. The CDR3 loop spans 18 amino acids. CDR1 is MGHRA, CDR2 YSYEKL, per germline. Trimming removed 5 bases from V and 0 bases from J; junction bases left unmatched: 16. This CDR3 is CASSSGTVPFRSSYEQYF. CDR3 nucleotides: TGCGCCAGCAGCTCCGGGACAGTACCTTTCCGTAGCTCCTACGAGCAGTACTTC.

The chain links TRBV6-5 to TRBJ1-2; D unclear. The CDR3 has 13 residues. Germline V gene data show CDR1 as MNHEY and CDR2 as SVGAGI. V lost 0 bases and J lost 7, with 9 bases in between. The CDR3 bases are TGTGCCAGCAGTTACTCGAGCGCCTCTGGCTACACCTTC. This translates into CASSYSSASGYTF.

The rearrangement uses TRBV7-6 and TRBJ2-1; D could derive from TRBD1 or TRBD2 (6 bases each). Trimming stripped 3 bases from V and 3 bases from J, with 12 bases between. The CDR3 consists of 15 residues. Looked up from germline, CDR1 is SGHVS and CDR2 is FNYEAQ. The CDR3 DNA reads TGTGCCAGCAGCTTTACCGGGGGCGACTACAATGAGCAGTTCTTC. Translated: CASSFTGGDYNEQFF.

The rearrangement links TRBV11-2 to TRBJ1-1; no firm D call. Germline CDR1 SGHAT, CDR2 FQNNGV. The ends were cut back, 0 bases at V and 1 base at J, with 3 bases in the middle. The CDR3 runs to 13 residues. CDR3: CASSLDQNTEAFF. DNA of the CDR3: TGTGCCAGCAGCTTAGACCAGAACACTGAAGCTTTCTTT.

This chain joins TRBV7-9 and TRBJ1-6, with D unclear. V was clipped by 5 bases and J by 8 bases, with 10 bases between them. The CDR3 extends over 13 amino acids. The germline V gene encodes CDR1 SEHNR and CDR2 FQNEAQ (reference sequence). CDR3 nucleotide sequence: TGTGCCAGCAGCCTAGTAGGCTATTCACCCCTCCACTTT. Its protein is CASSLVGYSPLHF.

This clonotype was detected a few times. The rearrangement uses TRBV6-5 and TRBJ2-7; TRBD1 agrees at 11 bases. The CDR3 is 17 residues long. The V gene end was trimmed by 0 bases and the J gene end by 3 bases; junction bases not matched to a gene: 7. Germline lookup yields CDR1 MNHEY and CDR2 SVGAGI. The CDR3 loop is CASSYSKLGQGDYEQYF. Written as DNA, the CDR3 is TGTGCCAGCAGTTACTCGAAGTTGGGACAGGGGGACTACGAGCAGTACTTC.

The chain employs TRBV12-3 or TRBV12-4 and TRBJ2-5; a weak D match, TRBD2 (7 bases). The CDR3 length is 14 residues. Trimming shortened V by 8 bases and J by 2 bases, and 15 bases separated the two germline ends. The CDR3 loop reads CASATGGGQETQYF. In DNA, the CDR3 is TGTGCCAGCGCCACGGGGGGCGGGCAAGAGACCCAGTACTTC.

A few counts support this clonotype. V is TRBV15 and J is TRBJ1-5; unclear D gene. Germline lookup yields CDR1 LNHNV and CDR2 YYDKDF (reference sequence). The V and J ends lost 0 bases and 5 bases respectively, with 11 bases between them. The CDR3 is 15 amino acids. The CDR3 sequence is CATSRDRQAYQPQHF. CDR3 nucleotides: TGTGCCACCAGCAGAGACCGGCAGGCTTATCAGCCCCAGCATTTT.

The rearrangement joins TRBV5-6 to TRBJ2-2; possibly TRBD1 for D (6 bases). This CDR3 has 16 residues. V lost 4 bases, J lost 4 bases, and 17 bases lay in between. Germline lookup yields CDR1 SGHDT and CDR2 YYEEEE. CDR3 loop: CASSVITGLGTGELFF. CDR3 DNA sequence: TGTGCCAGCAGCGTAATCACAGGGCTGGGCACCGGGGAGCTGTTTTTT.

The V gene is TRBV30, the J gene TRBJ2-3; D gene uncertain. Trimming stripped 0 bases from V and 0 bases from J, with 10 bases between. Per germline, CDR1 GTSNPN and CDR2 SVGIG (reference sequence). The CDR3 sequence is 15 residues long. Here the CDR3 reads CAWSVPDPSTDTQYF. The CDR3 coding sequence is TGTGCCTGGAGTGTACCAGACCCCAGCACAGATACGCAGTATTTT.

There are a few counts of this clonotype. The chain uses TRBV4-1 and TRBJ2-4; 12 nucleotides align to TRBD2. Germline assignment: CDR1 MGHRA and CDR2 YSYEKL. The CDR3 runs 17 residues. The ends lost 0 bases at V and 0 bases at J; junction bases unmatched: 0. The CDR3 coding sequence is TGCGCCAGCAGCCAAGAGGGACTAGCGGGAGCCAAAAACATTCAGTACTTC. It codes for CASSQEGLAGAKNIQYF.

This clonotype has just a few counts. V and J are TRBV15 and TRBJ2-1, with D unresolved. CDR1 and CDR2 (germline): LNHNV, YYDKDF (reference sequence). CDR3 length equals 13 residues. Trimming removed 2 bases at V and 4 bases at J, with 6 bases between. CDR3 coding DNA: TGTGCCACCAGCAGAATTGAATACAATGAGCAGTTCTTC. It specifies CATSRIEYNEQFF.

Ten or more counts support this clonotype. The gene calls are TRBV9 and TRBJ1-5; D unresolved. Germline assignment: CDR1 SGDLS and CDR2 YYNGEE. Trimming shortened V by 0 bases and J by 0 bases, and 7 bases separated the two germline ends. The CDR3 loop spans 15 amino acids. CDR3: CASSVDPDSNQPQHF. The CDR3 bases are TGTGCCAGCAGCGTAGACCCGGATAGCAATCAGCCCCAGCATTTT.

V gene TRBV5-6 combines with J gene TRBJ2-2, with no clear D. CDR1 is SGHDT, CDR2 YYEEEE, per germline. V was pared by 4 bases and J by 5 bases, with 15 bases between. The CDR3 length is 15 residues. CDR3: CASSPIQALTGELFF. CDR3 DNA: TGTGCCAGCAGCCCGATCCAGGCGCTAACCGGGGAGCTGTTTTTT.

A few counts support this clonotype. The chain joins TRBV7-9 to TRBJ2-7, with 9 bases aligning to TRBD1. This CDR3 is built from 14 residues. J gave up 6 bases and V 5 bases, and 8 bases lay outside the gene matches. The germline V gene has CDR1 SEHNR and CDR2 FQNEAQ (reference sequence). CDR3 DNA: TGTGCCAGCAGCCAAGACAGGGGGAAGAGCGAGCAGTACTTC. Protein: CASSQDRGKSEQYF.

V gene TRBV5-1 combines with J gene TRBJ2-3; 7 bases match TRBD2. V gave up 0 bases and J gave up 4 bases; unmatched junction bases: 8. The CDR3 length is 16 residues. CDR1 is SGHRS and CDR2 is YFSETQ in the germline V gene. DNA for the CDR3: TGCGCCAGCAGCTTGGGCAGTGGAGCGGGATCAGATACGCAGTATTTT. Its protein product is CASSLGSGAGSDTQYF.

A few counts support this clonotype. V gene TRBV29-1 combines with J gene TRBJ2-7; 8 bases match TRBD1. The germline gives CDR1 SQVTM, CDR2 ANQGSEA. Trimming removed 6 bases from V and 5 bases from J; junction bases left unmatched: 6. The CDR3 loop spans 12 amino acids. The CDR3 DNA sequence: TGCAGCGTCTCCCTGACAGGGGACGAGCAGTACTTC. It codes for CSVSLTGDEQYF.

V and J are TRBV11-2 and TRBJ2-2, with 10 bases identical to TRBD2. This CDR3 has 16 amino acids. In germline, CDR1 is SGHAT, CDR2 FQNNGV. J lost 7 bases, V lost 5 bases, and 10 bases had no gene match. The CDR3 nucleotides are TGTGCCAGCAGCCCCCGGCTAGCGGGAGACGGCGGGGAGCTGTTTTTT. It is translated as CASSPRLAGDGGELFF.

The genes are TRBV7-9 and TRBJ1-1, with D possibly being TRBD1 (6 bases). V dropped 5 bases and J dropped 3 bases, with 13 bases sitting between them. Germline loops: CDR1 SEHNR, CDR2 FQNEAQ (reference sequence). CDR3 length equals 14 residues. CDR3 sequence reads: CASSLFGGDTEAFF. The CDR3 DNA is TGTGCCAGCAGCCTTTTTGGGGGCGACACTGAAGCTTTCTTT.